The clone carrying this TCR beta chain occurred a few times. No antigen is known for it. Trimming stripped 2 bases from V and 1 base from J, with 7 bases between. Germline V CDR1 and CDR2: SGHTA, FQGTGA. The CDR3 is made up of 14 amino acids. This sample was taken from a study of T cells after yellow fever vaccination. Study background: The fractions with low cell numbers were processed using SMART-Seq v4 Ultra Low Input.

TCRdb itself ran the 5' RACE reads through MiXCR, one entry per CDR3 protein. This sample has approximately 450,000 distinct CDR3 sequences, with about 17% found just once. Study-wide findings and caveats: Few clonotypes appeared in both CD4 and CD8 compartments. Booster samples showed a return of most primary-vaccination clones (under 97% CD4, about 88% CD8).

The source is a man between 18 and 35 years old who received the YFV17D yellow fever vaccine. The sequencing here drew on PBMCs, taken before the yellow fever booster vaccination. This chain uses TRBV7-3 with TRBJ2-3; weak D call: TRBD2 (5 bases). CDR3 nucleotide sequence: TGTGCCAGCAGCTTAGAGGGCCGCACAGATACGCAGTATTTT. Protein product: CASSLEGRTDTQYF. The full variable domain, completed using reference TRBV7-3 and TRBJ2-3, is GAGVSQTPSNKVTEKGKYVELRCDPISGHTALYWYRQSLGQGPEFLIYFQGTGAADDSGLPNDRFFAVRPEGSVSTLKIQRTERGDSAVYLCASSLEGRTDTQYFGPGTRLTVL.